These 30 T cell receptor beta chains originate from one sample sequenced in a study of response to subunit inactivated influenza vaccine. TCRdb processed the RT-PCR reads anew with MiXCR; each CDR3 protein has one entry. Of hundreds of thousands of distinct CDR3 sequences in the sample, 11% are singletons; the top ten hold approximately 12%. Source: PBMCs from blood, taken about 40 days after vaccination. These receptors were taken from a man aged 45-65 years who received an inactivated influenza vaccine.

The chain uses TRBV20-1 and TRBJ2-2; D is possibly TRBD1 (6 bases). CDR1 is DFQATT and CDR2 is SNEGSKA in the germline V gene (reference sequence). CDR3 length: 14 amino acids. V lost 0 bases and J 4 bases, leaving 9 bases between the germline ends. CDR3 region: CSARDHRATGELFF. The DNA of the CDR3 is TGCAGTGCTAGAGATCACAGGGCCACCGGGGAGCTGTTTTTT.

The chain is built from TRBV20-1 and TRBJ2-1; TRBD2 is a possible D gene (5 bases). The CDR3 consists of 15 residues. Trimming shortened V by 0 bases and J by 3 bases, and 12 bases separated the two germline ends. Germline V gene lookup returns CDR1 DFQATT and CDR2 SNEGSKA (reference sequence). The CDR3 is CSARDTRRSYNEQFF. The CDR3 DNA sequence: TGCAGTGCTAGAGACACACGGAGGAGCTACAATGAGCAGTTCTTC.

This clonotype has only a few counts. The V gene is TRBV11-2, the J gene TRBJ2-7; D may be TRBD2 (6 bases). V gave up 6 bases and J gave up 3 bases, with 12 bases separating them. The CDR3 runs 13 residues. The V gene's germline CDR1 is SGHAT and CDR2 FQNNGV. For the CDR3, the DNA is TGTGCCAGCAGACGGGAGTCCCGCTACGAGCAGTACTTC. Translated: CASRRESRYEQYF.

A few counts support this clonotype. The J gene is TRBJ2-1, the V gene TRBV6-4; D tentatively fits TRBD1 or TRBD2 (5 bases each). Trimming removed 8 bases from V and 0 bases from J, with 29 bases in between. CDR3 length: 20 residues. CDR1 is MRHNA and CDR2 is SNTAGT in the germline V gene. In DNA form, the CDR3 reads TGTGCCAGCGGCCAACCCGGGACGACCGACTCCCTGAGCTCCTACAATGAGCAGTTCTTC. Translated: CASGQPGTTDSLSSYNEQFF.

This clonotype was seen at least ten times. The chain is built from TRBV6-2 or TRBV6-3 and TRBJ1-1; D remains ambiguous. CDR3 length equals 13 residues. The germline CDR1 and CDR2 sequences are MNHEY and SVGEGT. V shed 5 bases and J shed 4 bases, with 11 bases lying between them. CDR3 region: CASSTDLGTEAFF. The CDR3 bases are TGTGCCAGCAGTACGGATCTCGGCACTGAAGCTTTCTTT.

There are a few counts of this clonotype. The rearrangement uses TRBV7-6 and TRBJ1-1; D call uncertain. Germline loops: CDR1 SGHVS, CDR2 FNYEAQ. This CDR3 spans 14 amino acids. The V end was cut by 5 bases, the J end by 8 bases, with 18 bases between. CDR3 sequence: CASSKFNSGEEAFF. As DNA, the CDR3 is TGTGCCAGCAGCAAATTCAATTCGGGAGAAGAAGCTTTCTTT.

This clonotype has just a few counts. V gene TRBV7-9 combines with J gene TRBJ1-1, with 9 bases aligning to TRBD1. J was trimmed by 1 base and V by 4 bases; bases with no gene match: 1. The CDR3 loop spans 14 amino acids. Germline CDR1 reads SEHNR; CDR2 reads FQNEAQ (reference sequence). The CDR3 bases are TGTGCCAGCAGCTCACAGGGGGCGAACACTGAAGCTTTCTTT. Its translation is CASSSQGANTEAFF.

This clonotype was found many times. The V and J genes are TRBV20-1 and TRBJ2-7; D may be TRBD1 (6 bases). Germline V lookup: CDR1 DFQATT, CDR2 SNEGSKA (reference sequence). V lost 6 bases and J 5 bases, leaving 20 bases between the germline ends. The CDR3 length is 14 residues. CDR3 bases: TGCAGTGCCCTGTCAGGCAGGGGCAGGGACGAGCAGTACTTC. It specifies CSALSGRGRDEQYF.

This rearrangement joins TRBV27 to TRBJ1-2; no clear D. Germline V gene data show CDR1 as MNHEY and CDR2 as SMNVEV (reference sequence). V lost 3 bases and J lost 8, with 19 bases in between. The CDR3 has 15 residues. CDR3 coding DNA: TGTGCCAGCAGTTTCCTACTGAGAGGACCAGAAGGCTACACCTTC. Protein sequence: CASSFLLRGPEGYTF.

This clonotype was seen only a few times. The chain joins TRBV10-2 to TRBJ2-7; D may match TRBD1 or TRBD2 (5 bases each). Germline CDR1 WSHSY, CDR2 SAAADI. With 1 base removed from V and 0 bases from J, the gap between germline ends came to 10 bases. The CDR3 covers 15 residues. CDR3: CASSEYLGRSYEQYF. The DNA for the CDR3 is TGCGCCAGCAGTGAGTACTTGGGACGCTCCTACGAGCAGTACTTC.

The gene calls are TRBV3-1 and TRBJ2-7, with D perhaps TRBD2 (6 bases). This CDR3 spans 13 amino acids. V was cut by 5 bases and J by 5 bases, with 13 bases left in between. Germline-derived CDR1 and CDR2 are LGHDT and YNNKEL (reference sequence). The CDR3 loop reads CASSYGGADEQYF. Written as DNA, the CDR3 is TGTGCCAGCAGCTATGGAGGGGCGGACGAGCAGTACTTC.

In this sample, this clonotype turned up many times. V usage is TRBV5-1 and J usage is TRBJ2-3; a possible D gene is TRBD2 (5 bases). V lost 2 bases, J lost 1 base, and 11 bases lay in between. This CDR3 contains 15 residues. Germline V gene sequence: CDR1 SGHRS, CDR2 YFSETQ. CDR3 sequence (DNA): TGCGCCAGCAGCTTCGAGAGGGCCGGCACAGATACGCAGTATTTT. It encodes CASSFERAGTDTQYF.

Points on this clonotype: This clone may be a read error of a much larger clone one base away. The rearrangement uses TRBV10-2 and TRBJ2-2; 12 bases are shared with TRBD1. Unmatched junction bases numbered 5, after V lost 6 bases and J lost 9 bases. The germline V gene has CDR1 WSHSY and CDR2 SAAADI. The CDR3 loop spans 14 amino acids. The CDR3: CASRGQGATRELFF. CDR3 sequence (DNA): TGCGCCAGCAGGGGACAGGGGGCGACCAGGGAGCTGTTTTTT.

The chain recombines TRBV20-1 with TRBJ2-1; 13 bases fit TRBD2. The CDR3 length is 15 residues. J gave up 3 bases and V 1 base, and 0 bases lay outside the gene matches. Germline V gene lookup returns CDR1 DFQATT and CDR2 SNEGSKA (reference sequence). The CDR3 coding sequence is TGCAGTGCTAGAGGGACTAGCGGGGGCTACAATGAGCAGTTCTTC. This encodes CSARGTSGGYNEQFF.

V usage is TRBV4-3 and J usage is TRBJ2-3, with D perhaps matching TRBD2 (6 bases). There are 15 residues in the CDR3. Germline V lookup: CDR1 LGHNA, CDR2 YSLEER. V lost 1 base, J lost 3 bases, and 11 bases lay in between. The CDR3 reads CASSQGGLLTDTQYF. CDR3 nucleotide sequence: TGCGCCAGCAGCCAAGGGGGACTTTTGACAGATACGCAGTATTTT.

CDR3 sequence: CASSFIRGAPNYGYTF. In nucleotides, the CDR3 is TGTGCCAGCAGTTTTATCAGGGGGGCCCCTAACTATGGCTACACCTTC. The chain employs TRBV12-3 or TRBV12-4 and TRBJ1-2; 7 bases line up with TRBD1. This CDR3 is 16 amino acids long. V was pared by 3 bases and J by 0 bases, with 7 bases of the junction left unmatched.

V and J are TRBV7-9 and TRBJ2-7; a possible D gene is TRBD1 (6 bases). V lost 4 bases to trimming and J lost 1 base, with 14 bases between them. The germline V gene has CDR1 SEHNR and CDR2 FQNEAQ (reference sequence). The CDR3 loop spans 15 amino acids. The CDR3 protein is CASSWTAGTSYEQYF. In nucleotides, the CDR3 is TGTGCCAGCAGCTGGACAGCCGGGACGTCCTACGAGCAGTACTTC.

This clonotype has more than one count but fewer than ten. This chain links TRBV24-1 with TRBJ2-1; the match to TRBD2 covers 10 bases. Germline lookup yields CDR1 KGHDR and CDR2 SFDVKD. V lost 2 bases to trimming and J lost 4 bases; unmatched junction nucleotides: 4. The CDR3 is made up of 16 amino acids. CDR3 bases: TGTGCCACCAGTGATTCTAGCGGGGGCCCTTACAATGAGCAGTTCTTC. This codes for CATSDSSGGPYNEQFF.

This clonotype has more than one count but fewer than ten. This chain uses TRBV2 with TRBJ1-3; D is ambiguous. The germline V gene has CDR1 SNHLY and CDR2 FYNNEI. The V gene lost 4 bases and the J gene lost 1 base, with 11 bases spanning the gap. The CDR3 consists of 15 residues. CDR3 loop: CASSVETLSGNTIYF. CDR3 in DNA: TGTGCCAGCAGTGTGGAGACACTTTCTGGAAACACCATATATTTT.

This clonotype showed up just a few times. The chain carries TRBV6-2 or TRBV6-3 and TRBJ2-1, with 13 bases identical to TRBD2. This CDR3 comprises 17 residues. Germline assignment: CDR1 MNHEY and CDR2 SVGEGT. The ends lost 2 bases at V and 6 bases at J; junction bases unmatched: 7. The DNA of the CDR3 is TGTGCCAGCAGTTACCCCCGACTAGCGGGGGGCCTCAATGAGCAGTTCTTC. This sequence encodes CASSYPRLAGGLNEQFF.

This chain links TRBV5-1 with TRBJ2-7; D not resolved. Germline assignment: CDR1 SGHRS and CDR2 YFSETQ. Trimming removed 4 bases from V and 2 bases from J, with 10 bases in between. CDR3 size: 13 residues. CDR3 DNA: TGCGCCAGCAGCCTGGACCAGACCTACGAGCAGTACTTC. This codes for CASSLDQTYEQYF.

This clonotype was seen at least ten times. The V call is TRBV12-3 or TRBV12-4, the J call TRBJ2-1, with a weak D call TRBD1 (6 bases). The CDR3 is 15 residues long. V was clipped by 2 bases and J by 4 bases, with 12 bases between them. CDR3 DNA sequence: TGTGCCAGCAGTTTAAGACAGGCCCCATACAATGAGCAGTTCTTC. Its translation is CASSLRQAPYNEQFF.

The chain has TRBV3-1 and TRBJ2-7, with 8 bases that match TRBD2. The CDR3 is 20 residues long. The germline V gene encodes CDR1 LGHDT and CDR2 YNNKEL (reference sequence). Losses at the gene ends were 1 base for V and 0 bases for J; bases not matched to a gene: 17. Written as DNA, the CDR3 is TGTGCCAGCAGCCAAGTCCCTCGGGGCGGAGCGGGAGTTGGCTCCTACGAGCAGTACTTC. Translation: CASSQVPRGGAGVGSYEQYF.

Here the CDR3 reads CASSSRLGGQFYEQYF. The CDR3 DNA reads as TGTGCCAGCAGTTCACGTCTGGGCGGACAGTTCTACGAGCAGTACTTC. The genes are TRBV28 and TRBJ2-7, with D perhaps TRBD1 (6 bases). The germline V and J ends were trimmed by 4 bases and 3 bases, with 19 bases remaining between them. The V gene's germline CDR1 is MDHEN and CDR2 SYDVKM. The CDR3 covers 16 residues.

V is TRBV3-1 and J is TRBJ2-1, with 8 positions matching TRBD1. Germline V gene data show CDR1 as LGHDT and CDR2 as YNNKEL (reference sequence). Unmatched junction bases numbered 7, after V lost 4 bases and J lost 5 bases. This CDR3 has 15 amino acids. CDR3 sequence (DNA): TGTGCCAGCAGCCCGAGACAGGGGATCGACAATGAGCAGTTCTTC. This sequence encodes CASSPRQGIDNEQFF.

The gene calls are TRBV28 and TRBJ2-1; D assignment may be TRBD1 or TRBD2 (5 bases each). The germline CDR1 and CDR2 sequences are MDHEN and SYDVKM. Trimming stripped 1 base from V and 2 bases from J, with 12 bases between. There are 16 residues in the CDR3. CDR3 sequence: CASSLSIRGPYNEQFF. The CDR3 DNA reads TGTGCCAGCAGTTTATCCATTCGGGGACCCTACAATGAGCAGTTCTTC.

This clonotype occurred many times. The genes are TRBV5-5 and TRBJ2-7; 8 nucleotides agree with TRBD1. The CDR3 has 15 amino acids. The germline V gene encodes CDR1 SGHKS and CDR2 YYEKEE (reference sequence). V lost 2 bases to trimming and J lost 3 bases; unmatched junction nucleotides: 7. Here the CDR3 reads CASSLAGGASYEQYF. The CDR3 bases are TGTGCCAGCAGCTTAGCAGGGGGCGCGAGCTACGAGCAGTACTTC. The complete variable domain, with remaining parts taken from reference TRBV5-5 and TRBJ2-7, reads DAGVTQSPTHLIKTRGQQVTLRCSPISGHKSVSWYQQVLGQGPQFIFQYYEKEERGRGNFPDRFSARQFPNYSSELNVNALLLGDSALYLCASSLAGGASYEQYFGPGTRLTVT.

This clonotype was counted at least ten times. The chain couples TRBV9 to TRBJ2-3; perhaps TRBD1 as D (6 bases). Germline-derived CDR1 and CDR2 are SGDLS and YYNGEE. This CDR3 has 13 amino acids. The ends were cut back, 4 bases at V and 6 bases at J, with 12 bases in the middle. CDR3 loop: CASSLAGDDTQYF. The CDR3 coding sequence is TGTGCCAGCAGCTTAGCAGGGGACGATACGCAGTATTTT.

There are a few counts of this clonotype. This chain uses TRBV28 with TRBJ2-5; TRBD2 might be the D (7 bases). From germline, CDR1 is MDHEN and CDR2 SYDVKM. The CDR3 runs 17 residues. Trimming removed 6 bases at V and 5 bases at J, with 25 bases between. CDR3 protein: CASSPSSGGGWEETQYF. As DNA, the CDR3 is TGTGCCAGCAGCCCCTCGTCTGGCGGGGGCTGGGAGGAGACCCAGTACTTC.

This rearrangement joins TRBV7-9 to TRBJ1-2, with 9 nucleotides matching TRBD1. The CDR3 totals 17 residues. The V gene end was trimmed by 4 bases and the J gene end by 1 base; junction bases not matched to a gene: 10. CDR1 is SEHNR, CDR2 FQNEAQ, per germline (reference sequence). The CDR3 protein is CASSSLQGAHFNYGYTF. The DNA for the CDR3 is TGTGCCAGCAGCTCGTTACAGGGGGCCCATTTTAACTATGGCTACACCTTC.